This passage covers 14 T cell receptor beta chains from one sample sequenced in a study of T cells in Graves' hyperthyroidism and ophthalmopathy. There were TCR beta CDR3 regions amplified from RNA transcripts. When the TCR CDR3 underwent first-round RT-PCR, the HTBI primer set was used. TCRdb fed the multiplex PCR reads into MiXCR, producing one record per CDR3 protein. There are 650,000 to 850,000 distinct CDR3 sequences in the sample; roughly 20% occur only once, and 16% lies in the top ten. Sequences were obtained from blood. These receptor sequences come from a woman aged 50 to 65 with Graves' hyperthyroidism that later progressed to Graves' ophthalmopathy.

The rearrangement uses TRBV2 and TRBJ2-3, with D perhaps TRBD1 or TRBD2 (6 bases each). CDR1 and CDR2 (germline): SNHLY, FYNNEI. The CDR3 is 14 residues long. V lost 6 bases, J lost 3 bases, and 13 bases lay in between. In DNA form, the CDR3 reads TGTGCCAGCAGACTAGGGGGGAGTACAGATACGCAGTATTTT. Translation gives CASRLGGSTDTQYF.

J is TRBJ1-1 and V is TRBV9; no clear D. This CDR3 has 13 amino acids. The germline CDR1 and CDR2 sequences are SGDLS and YYNGEE. Trimming stripped 0 bases from V and 6 bases from J, with 9 bases between. CDR3 in DNA: TGTGCCAGCAGCGTAGTCGCGGCCTCTGAAGCTTTCTTT. It yields the protein CASSVVAASEAFF.

The chain couples TRBV2 to TRBJ1-2; 8 bases map to TRBD1. The CDR3 is 13 residues long. The germline CDR1 and CDR2 sequences are SNHLY and FYNNEI. After removal of 6 bases from V and 7 bases from J, the junction contained 7 bases not matched to a gene. DNA for the CDR3: TGTGCCAGCAGGGTAGGACAGGGAGGTGGCTACACCTTC. It translates to CASRVGQGGGYTF.

Points on this clonotype: One end of the junction is discordant with germline, which a read error may explain. J is TRBJ1-6 and V is TRBV20-1; D call uncertain. This CDR3 has 16 amino acids. Germline lookup yields CDR1 DFQATT and CDR2 SNEGSKA (reference sequence). CDR3 DNA: TGCAGTGCTAGAGATGGGCCCGAGGGCGGTAATTCACCCCTCCGCTTT. It codes for CSARDGPEGGNSPLRF.

J is TRBJ1-5 and V is TRBV7-2; D is perhaps TRBD1 (6 bases). The CDR3 is made up of 15 amino acids. Deletions cut 2 bases from V and 3 bases from J, with 11 bases between. Germline CDR1 SGHTA, CDR2 FQGNSA. The CDR3 DNA follows: TGTGCCAGCAGCTTAAGTCACAGGGTCAATCAGCCCCAGCATTTT. This sequence encodes CASSLSHRVNQPQHF. Filled out from reference TRBV7-2 and TRBJ1-5, the complete variable domain reads GAGVSQSPSNKVTEKGKDVELRCDPISGHTALYWYRQSLGQGLEFLIYFQGNSAPDKSGLPSDRFSAERTGGSVSTLTIQRTQQEDSAVYLCASSLSHRVNQPQHFGDGTRLSIL.

The J gene is TRBJ2-4, the V gene TRBV20-1; 8 bases map to TRBD2. Trimming at V came to 2 bases and at J to 3 bases, leaving 6 bases not matched to a gene. Germline V gives CDR1 DFQATT, CDR2 SNEGSKA (reference sequence). The CDR3 is 15 residues long. The CDR3 loop is CSARKSGGGKNIQYF. The CDR3 region has the DNA TGCAGTGCTAGAAAGAGCGGGGGAGGCAAAAACATTCAGTACTTC.

This chain links TRBV4-1 with TRBJ1-6; D unclear. Germline V CDR1 and CDR2: MGHRA, YSYEKL. The V end lost 0 bases, the J end lost 8 bases, and 20 bases lay between the germline ends. CDR3 length equals 18 residues. CDR3 nucleotides: TGCGCCAGCAGCCAAGATAGGGTCGGTGAGCAGTTGGATTCACCCCTCCACTTT. Residues: CASSQDRVGEQLDSPLHF.

Of note for this clonotype: Since a much larger clone is just one base distant, this may be a read error. CDR3 sequence (DNA): TGTGCCAGCAGCTTACTTGAAACACATGGCTGCACCTTC. This translates into CASSLLETHGCTF. This chain joins TRBV7-9 and TRBJ1-2; D is uncertain. CDR3 length: 13 residues. CDR1 and CDR2 from the germline V gene are SEHNR and FQNEAQ (reference sequence).

The genes are TRBV15 and TRBJ1-2; 7 nucleotides line up with TRBD1. CDR1 and CDR2 (germline): LNHNV, YYDKDF (reference sequence). The CDR3 totals 16 residues. After removal of 0 bases from V and 1 base from J, the junction contained 5 bases not matched to a gene. The CDR3 coding sequence is TGTGCCACCAGCAGAGATGGGACAGTTTATAACTATGGCTACACCTTC. It translates to CATSRDGTVYNYGYTF.

The V call is TRBV4-1, the J call TRBJ2-7, with a possible D match to TRBD2 (7 bases). With 1 base removed from V and 0 bases from J, the gap between germline ends came to 13 bases. Per the germline V gene, CDR1 is MGHRA and CDR2 is YSYEKL. The CDR3 extends over 16 amino acids. CDR3 region: CASSQAAGGLSYEQYF. For the CDR3, the DNA is TGCGCCAGCAGCCAAGCGGCCGGGGGGCTCTCCTACGAGCAGTACTTC.

The V and J genes are TRBV9 and TRBJ1-6; no definite D call. Trimming stripped 3 bases from V and 7 bases from J, with 14 bases between. The CDR3 is 15 residues long. Germline V gene sequence: CDR1 SGDLS, CDR2 YYNGEE. Here the CDR3 DNA reads TGTGCCAGCAGCGATGAGGGTCATGTGAATTCACCCCTCCACTTT. This gives the protein CASSDEGHVNSPLHF.

This clonotype was seen repeatedly, ten times or more. The rearrangement joins TRBV20-1 to TRBJ1-2; 7 nucleotides align to TRBD1. Germline CDR1 is DFQATT and CDR2 is SNEGSKA (reference sequence). J lost 10 bases, V lost 5 bases, and 13 bases had no gene match. The CDR3 runs to 13 residues. CDR3 DNA sequence: TGCAGTGCTGGGGACAGACACCTTCAAGACTACACCTTC. It specifies CSAGDRHLQDYTF.

In this sample, this clonotype turned up many times. This chain uses TRBV20-1 with TRBJ2-3; maybe TRBD1 (5 bases). The CDR3 runs 14 residues. Germline V lookup: CDR1 DFQATT, CDR2 SNEGSKA (reference sequence). V shed 6 bases and J shed 2 bases, with 15 bases lying between them. CDR3 nucleotide sequence: TGCAGTGCCCTGGACGCCAGGGACACAGATACGCAGTATTTT. It codes for CSALDARDTDTQYF.

This clonotype appeared many times. The rearrangement links TRBV14 to TRBJ2-3; 7 bases agree with TRBD2. Germline V gene data show CDR1 as SGHDN and CDR2 as FVKESK. J was trimmed by 2 bases and V by 4 bases; bases with no gene match: 6. The CDR3 has 15 amino acids. The CDR3 sequence: CASSPSGAVTDTQYF. The CDR3 coding sequence is TGTGCCAGCAGCCCGAGCGGGGCCGTCACAGATACGCAGTATTTT.